This entry describes one T cell receptor beta chain. Antigen specificity is unknown. The data belong to a study of vaccination and CD4 T cells after COVID-19. Study findings and constraints: Convalescent patients gained a median around 87% of their reactive clones only post-vaccination.

The germline gives CDR1 KGHDR, CDR2 SFDVKD. V dropped 3 bases and J dropped 1 base, with 19 bases sitting between them. The CDR3 spans 18 residues. The Oncomine TCR Beta short-read assay sequenced DNA from cultured CD4+ T cells. Scientists extracted genomic DNA from CD4+ T cells grown in culture. TCRdb re-called the PCR reads with MiXCR, one entry per CDR3 protein. Counted here are roughly 4,000 distinct CDR3 sequences, 45% occurring once; the ten biggest clones make up more than 40%. As to treatment: roughly 11-day PBMC culture with coronavirus spike peptide pools or control peptides (ViraFEST assay).

The sequence came from a human donor who had recovered from COVID-19. The chain employs TRBV24-1 and TRBJ2-3, with D possibly called TRBD1 or TRBD2 (5 bases each). Sequencing was carried out using CD4+ T cells from blood, cultured in vitro. This chain's CDR3 is CATSDTHYIGDGTDTQYF. The DNA for the CDR3 is TGTGCCACCAGTGATACGCACTATATCGGGGACGGCACAGATACGCAGTATTTT.